This T cell receptor (beta chain) is from a study of blood T cell repertoires in COVID-19. Study context: There were acute and convalescent COVID-19 samples, and they came from the United States, Italy and Spain. From T cells, B-cell-depleted T cells, or PBMCs came the material, which was cDNA or gDNA.

Profiling relied on immunoSEQ multiplex PCR, and the TCRdb table lists in-frame clones only, not all of them. Of roughly 250,000 clones detected, around 87% appear once; the ten largest clones hold about 2.2%. Those who participated ranged in age from roughly 18 to 90 years and resided in 20 to 25 US areas. Cohort placement rested on clinical history that participants reported themselves. V shed 5 bases, J shed 4 bases, and the junction held 7 bases outside the gene matches. The CDR3 loop spans 14 amino acids. Germline V gene data show CDR1 as SGHAT and CDR2 as FQNNGV. What was sequenced was PBMCs or T cells enriched from blood (not recorded which). This chain uses TRBV11-2 with TRBJ2-5; 7 bases align to TRBD1. This clonotype was sampled from a woman between 18 and 29 years old who had recovered from COVID-19. CDR3 in amino acids: CASSNYRGGETQYF. CDR3 coding DNA: TGTGCCAGCAGCAATTACAGGGGTGGAGAGACCCAGTACTTC.